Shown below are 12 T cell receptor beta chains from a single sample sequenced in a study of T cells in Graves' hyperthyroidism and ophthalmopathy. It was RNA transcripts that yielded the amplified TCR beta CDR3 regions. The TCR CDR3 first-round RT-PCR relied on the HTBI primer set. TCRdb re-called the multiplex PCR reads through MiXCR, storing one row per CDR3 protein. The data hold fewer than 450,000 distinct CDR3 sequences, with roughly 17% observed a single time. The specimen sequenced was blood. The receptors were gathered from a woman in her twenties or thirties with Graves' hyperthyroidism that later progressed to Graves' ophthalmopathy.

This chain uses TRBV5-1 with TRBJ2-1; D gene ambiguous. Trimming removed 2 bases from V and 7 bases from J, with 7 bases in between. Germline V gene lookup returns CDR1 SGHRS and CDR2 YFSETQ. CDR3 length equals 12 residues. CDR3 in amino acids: CASSLHGNEQFF. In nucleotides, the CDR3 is TGCGCCAGCAGCTTACATGGGAATGAGCAGTTCTTC.

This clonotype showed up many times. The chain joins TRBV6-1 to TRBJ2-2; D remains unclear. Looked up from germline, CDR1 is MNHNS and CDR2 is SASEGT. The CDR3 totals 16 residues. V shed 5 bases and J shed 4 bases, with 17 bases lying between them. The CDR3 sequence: CASSYIPPQATGELFF. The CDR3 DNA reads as TGTGCCAGCAGTTATATCCCCCCTCAAGCCACCGGGGAGCTGTTTTTT.

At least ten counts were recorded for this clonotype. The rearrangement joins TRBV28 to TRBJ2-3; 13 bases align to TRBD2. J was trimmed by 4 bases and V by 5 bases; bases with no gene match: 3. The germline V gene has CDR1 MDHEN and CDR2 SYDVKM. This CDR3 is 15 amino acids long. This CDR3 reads CASSHGTSGADTQYF. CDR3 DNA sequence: TGTGCCAGCAGTCACGGGACTAGCGGGGCAGATACGCAGTATTTT. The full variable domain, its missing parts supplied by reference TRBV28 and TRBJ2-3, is DVKVTQSSRYLVKRTGEKVFLECVQDMDHENMFWYRQDPGLGLRLIYFSYDVKMKEKGDIPEGYSVSREKKERFSLILESASTNQTSMYLCASSHGTSGADTQYFGPGTRLTVL.

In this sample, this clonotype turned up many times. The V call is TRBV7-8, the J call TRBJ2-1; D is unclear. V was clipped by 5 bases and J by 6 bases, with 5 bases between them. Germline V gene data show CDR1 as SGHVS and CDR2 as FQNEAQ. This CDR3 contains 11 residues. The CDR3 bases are TGTGCCAGCAGCCACCTCAATGAGCAGTTCTTC. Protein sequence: CASSHLNEQFF. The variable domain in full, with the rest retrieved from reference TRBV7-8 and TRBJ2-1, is GAGVSQSPRYKVAKRGQDVALRCDPISGHVSLFWYQQALGQGPEFLTYFQNEAQLDKSGLPSDRFFAERPEGSVSTLKIQRTQQEDSAVYLCASSHLNEQFFGPGTRLTVL.

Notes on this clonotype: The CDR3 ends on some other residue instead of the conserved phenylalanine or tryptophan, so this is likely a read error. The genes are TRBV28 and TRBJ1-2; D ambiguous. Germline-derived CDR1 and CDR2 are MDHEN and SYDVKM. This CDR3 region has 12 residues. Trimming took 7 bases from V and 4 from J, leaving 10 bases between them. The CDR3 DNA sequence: TGTGCCAGCAAAGAGCTGGGCTATGGCTACACCCTC. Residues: CASKELGYGYTL.

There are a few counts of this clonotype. The CDR3 sequence: CASRLQGEFDGYTF. The CDR3 DNA is TGTGCCAGCAGACTCCAGGGGGAGTTCGATGGCTACACCTTC. The rearrangement links TRBV28 to TRBJ1-2, with 7 bases matching TRBD1. Germline V CDR1 and CDR2: MDHEN, SYDVKM. V lost 6 bases, J lost 6 bases, and 10 bases stayed unmatched. This CDR3 comprises 14 residues.

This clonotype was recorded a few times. In nucleotides, the CDR3 is TGTGCCAGCAGCGTAGGTCAGGGGGTTAGTTATGAGCAGTTCTTC. This encodes CASSVGQGVSYEQFF. The chain is built from TRBV9 and TRBJ2-1; 7 bases align to TRBD1. From germline, CDR1 is SGDLS and CDR2 YYNGEE. This CDR3 is built from 15 residues. Losses at the gene ends were 0 bases for V and 8 bases for J; bases not matched to a gene: 8.

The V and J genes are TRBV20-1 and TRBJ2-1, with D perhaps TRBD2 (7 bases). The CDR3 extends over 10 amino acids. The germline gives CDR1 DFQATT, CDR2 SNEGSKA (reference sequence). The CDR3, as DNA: TGCGCCCTAGGGGGTAGCGGGCGGTTCTTC. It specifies CALGGSGRFF.

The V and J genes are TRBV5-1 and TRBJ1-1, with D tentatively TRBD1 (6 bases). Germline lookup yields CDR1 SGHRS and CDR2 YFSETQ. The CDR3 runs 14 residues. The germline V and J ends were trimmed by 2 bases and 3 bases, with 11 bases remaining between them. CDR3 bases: TGCGCCAGCAGCTTATTACAGGGTGACACTGAAGCTTTCTTT. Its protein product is CASSLLQGDTEAFF. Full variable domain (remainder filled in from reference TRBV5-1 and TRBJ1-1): KAGVTQTPRYLIKTRGQQVTLSCSPISGHRSVSWYQQTPGQGLQFLFEYFSETQRNKGNFPGRFSGRQFSNSRSEMNVSTLELGDSALYLCASSLLQGDTEAFFGQGTRLTVV.

The CDR3 coding sequence is TGTGCCAGCAACTCCCCCGTTGGCGAAAACATTCAGTACTTC. It yields the protein CASNSPVGENIQYF. The gene calls are TRBV12-3 or TRBV12-4 and TRBJ2-4, with D hard to call. V lost 7 bases and J 5 bases, leaving 15 bases between the germline ends. This CDR3 comprises 14 residues.

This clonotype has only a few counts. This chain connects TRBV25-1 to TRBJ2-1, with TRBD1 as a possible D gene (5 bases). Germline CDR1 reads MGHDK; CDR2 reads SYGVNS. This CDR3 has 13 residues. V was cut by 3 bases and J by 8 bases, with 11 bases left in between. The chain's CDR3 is CASSDLQVDEQFF. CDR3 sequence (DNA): TGTGCCAGCAGTGATTTACAGGTCGATGAGCAGTTCTTC.

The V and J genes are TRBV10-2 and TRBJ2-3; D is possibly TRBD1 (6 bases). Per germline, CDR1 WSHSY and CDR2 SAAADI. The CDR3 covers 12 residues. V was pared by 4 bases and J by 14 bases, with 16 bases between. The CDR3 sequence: CASSVLGAQVYF. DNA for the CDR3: TGCGCCAGCAGTGTTTTGGGGGCACAGGTGTATTTT.